This T cell receptor beta chain was profiled in a study of identical twins. TCRdb reanalysed the 5' RACE reads using MiXCR and keeps one entry per CDR3 protein. The sample holds hundreds of thousands of distinct CDR3 sequences, 15% to 20% seen once. From germline, CDR1 is SQVTM and CDR2 ANQGSEA. This CDR3 is 12 amino acids long. Trimming shortened V by 7 bases and J by 5 bases, and 15 bases separated the two germline ends. These same data were also listed under a study on T cells expressing NK-cell markers.

Sequencing was performed on PBMCs. V and J are TRBV29-1 and TRBJ2-7; D gene uncertain. The sequence was obtained from a woman younger than 35 in good health. Here the CDR3 DNA reads TGCAGCGCCTCCGGGCGTGGGGACGAGCAGTACTTC. Translated, it gives CSASGRGDEQYF.